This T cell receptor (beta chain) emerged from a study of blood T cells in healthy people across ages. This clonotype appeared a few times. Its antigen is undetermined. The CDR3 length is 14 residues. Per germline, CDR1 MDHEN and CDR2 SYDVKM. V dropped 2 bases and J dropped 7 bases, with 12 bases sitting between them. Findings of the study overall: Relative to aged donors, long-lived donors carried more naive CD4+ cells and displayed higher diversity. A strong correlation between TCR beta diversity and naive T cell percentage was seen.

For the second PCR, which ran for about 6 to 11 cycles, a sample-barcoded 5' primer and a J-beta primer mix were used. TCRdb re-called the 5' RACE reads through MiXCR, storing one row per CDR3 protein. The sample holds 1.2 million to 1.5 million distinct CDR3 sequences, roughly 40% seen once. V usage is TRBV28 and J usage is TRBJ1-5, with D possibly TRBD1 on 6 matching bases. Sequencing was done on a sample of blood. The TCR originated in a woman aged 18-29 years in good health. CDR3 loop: CASSLRGAQQPQHF. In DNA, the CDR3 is TGTGCCAGCAGTTTAAGGGGGGCTCAGCAGCCCCAGCATTTT.